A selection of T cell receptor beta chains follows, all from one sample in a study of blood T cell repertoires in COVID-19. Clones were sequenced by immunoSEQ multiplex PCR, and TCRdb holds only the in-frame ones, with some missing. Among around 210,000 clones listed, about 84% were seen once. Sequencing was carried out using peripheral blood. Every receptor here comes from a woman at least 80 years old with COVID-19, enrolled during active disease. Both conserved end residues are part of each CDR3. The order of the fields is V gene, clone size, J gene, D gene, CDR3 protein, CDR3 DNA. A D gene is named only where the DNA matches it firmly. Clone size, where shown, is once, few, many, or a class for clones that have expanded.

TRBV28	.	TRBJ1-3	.	CASSSTRGGNTIYF	TGTGCCAGCAGTTCGACGAGGGGGGGAAACACCATATATTTT
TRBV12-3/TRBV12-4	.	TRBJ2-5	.	CASSLTGTQYF	TGTGCCAGCAGCCTTACAGGGACCCAGTACTTC
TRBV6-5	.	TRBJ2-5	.	CASSLDQETQYF	TGTGCCAGCAGCCTAGACCAAGAGACCCAGTACTTC
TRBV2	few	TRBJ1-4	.	CASSDRRGEKLFF	TGTGCCAGCAGTGACAGGAGGGGTGAAAAACTGTTTTTT
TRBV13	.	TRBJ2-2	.	CASSRARAGELFF	TGTGCCAGCAGCCGTGCCAGGGCCGGGGAGCTGTTTTTT
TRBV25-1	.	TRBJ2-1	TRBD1	CATSTGESSYNEQFF	TGTGCCACCAGTACAGGGGAATCCTCCTACAATGAGCAGTTCTTC
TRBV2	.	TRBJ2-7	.	CASRAGIPYEQYF	TGTGCCAGCAGGGCAGGGATCCCCTACGAGCAGTACTTC
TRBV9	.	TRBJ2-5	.	CASSGLDQETQYF	TGTGCCAGCAGCGGACTAGACCAAGAGACCCAGTACTTC
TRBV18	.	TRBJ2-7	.	CASSGGAGPYEQYF	TGTGCCAGCTCGGGGGGGGCAGGGCCCTACGAGCAGTACTTC
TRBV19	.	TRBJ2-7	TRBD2	CASSIPGGSYEQYF	TGTGCCAGTAGTATACCGGGAGGCTCCTACGAGCAGTACTTC
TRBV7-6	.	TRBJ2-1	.	CASSLGLADSSYNEQFF	TGTGCCAGCAGCTTAGGGCTAGCGGACAGCTCCTACAATGAGCAGTTCTTC
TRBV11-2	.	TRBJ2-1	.	CASSSHDGGSYNEQFF	TGTGCCAGCAGCTCTCACGACGGGGGCTCCTACAATGAGCAGTTCTTC
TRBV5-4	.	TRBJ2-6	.	CASSQNSGANVLTF	TGTGCCAGCAGTCAGAACTCTGGGGCCAACGTCCTGACTTTC
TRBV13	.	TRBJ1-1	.	CASIRGAGTLNTEAFF	TGTGCCAGCATCCGGGGGGCAGGAACACTGAACACTGAAGCTTTCTTT
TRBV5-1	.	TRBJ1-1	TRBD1	CASSSQGMNTEAFF	TGCGCCAGCAGCTCACAGGGGATGAACACTGAAGCTTTCTTT
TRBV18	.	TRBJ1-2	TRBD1	CASSSRTGGDDYGYTF	TGTGCCAGCTCATCACGGACAGGGGGCGATGACTATGGCTACACCTTC
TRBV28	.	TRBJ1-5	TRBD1	CASSRIKWTGLQPQHF	TGTGCCAGCAGCCGAATAAAATGGACAGGGCTCCAGCCCCAGCATTTT
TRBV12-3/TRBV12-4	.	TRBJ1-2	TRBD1	CASNPDRAGGYTF	TGTGCCAGCAATCCTGACAGGGCGGGTGGCTACACCTTC
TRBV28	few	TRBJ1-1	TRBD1	CASSGQGRATEAFF	TGTGCCAGCAGCGGACAGGGACGGGCCACTGAAGCTTTCTTT
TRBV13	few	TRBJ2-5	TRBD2	CASSFRGGETQYF	TGTGCCAGCAGCTTCCGGGGGGGAGAGACCCAGTACTTC
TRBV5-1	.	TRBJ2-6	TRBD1	CASSTGGSGANVLTF	TGCGCCAGCAGCACAGGGGGCTCTGGGGCCAACGTCCTGACTTTC
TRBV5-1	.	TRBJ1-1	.	CASSLFLAADGEAFF	TGCGCCAGCAGCTTATTCCTAGCGGCAGACGGTGAAGCTTTCTTT
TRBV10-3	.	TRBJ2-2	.	CAISELGAPDTGELFF	TGTGCCATCAGTGAGTTGGGGGCCCCGGACACCGGGGAGCTGTTTTTT
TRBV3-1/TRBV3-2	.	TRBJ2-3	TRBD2	CASSQVGGGADTQYF	TGTGCCAGCAGCCAAGTTGGCGGGGGGGCGGATACGCAGTATTTT
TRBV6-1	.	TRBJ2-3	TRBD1	CASSELRGQGRTDTQYF	TGTGCCAGCAGTGAGCTCCGGGGACAGGGACGCACAGATACGCAGTATTTT
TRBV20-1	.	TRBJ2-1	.	CSATGYNEQFF	TGCAGTGCTACGGGCTACAATGAGCAGTTCTTC
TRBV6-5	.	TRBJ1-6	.	CASRSRPYNSPLHF	TGTGCCAGCAGGTCGAGGCCCTACAATTCACCCCTCCACTTT
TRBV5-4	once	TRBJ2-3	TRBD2	CASTTSVQGTDTQYF	TGTGCCAGCACGACTAGCGTACAGGGCACAGATACGCAGTATTTT
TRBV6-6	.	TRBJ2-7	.	CASRRGLSYEQYF	TGTGCCAGCAGGCGCGGTCTCTCCTACGAGCAGTACTTC
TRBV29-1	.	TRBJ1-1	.	CSVGYTNTEAFF	TGCAGCGTTGGGTACACAAACACTGAAGCTTTCTTT
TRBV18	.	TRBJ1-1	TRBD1	CASSGQGAWNTEAFF	TGTGCCAGCTCGGGTCAGGGGGCGTGGAACACTGAAGCTTTCTTT
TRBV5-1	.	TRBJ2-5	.	CASSSVPEETQYF	TGCGCCAGCAGCTCGGTCCCCGAAGAGACCCAGTACTTC
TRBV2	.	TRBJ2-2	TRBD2	CASRAGELHTGELFF	TGTGCCAGCCGTGCGGGGGAGTTGCACACCGGGGAGCTGTTTTTT
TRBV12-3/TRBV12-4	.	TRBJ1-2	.	CASSLSGAGYTF	TGTGCCAGCAGTTTATCAGGGGCCGGCTACACCTTC
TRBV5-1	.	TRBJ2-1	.	CASSLGSGPTYNEQFF	TGCGCCAGCAGCTTGGGTTCTGGGCCAACCTACAATGAGCAGTTCTTC
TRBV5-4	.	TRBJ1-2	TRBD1	CASSSPGTGVWDGYTF	TGTGCCAGCAGCAGCCCCGGGACAGGGGTGTGGGATGGCTACACCTTC
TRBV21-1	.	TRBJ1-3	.	CASSKSGDRGPF	TGTGCCAGCAGCAAATCAGGGGACAGGGGTCCTTTT
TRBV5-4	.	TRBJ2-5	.	CASSSRGSETQYF	TGTGCCAGCAGTTCGAGAGGGTCAGAGACCCAGTACTTC
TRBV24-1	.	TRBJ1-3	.	CATSESKTGSAGNTIYF	TGTGCCACCAGTGAGAGTAAAACAGGGTCTGCTGGAAACACCATATATTTT
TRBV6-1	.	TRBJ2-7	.	CASSEAPPAYEQYF	TGTGCCAGCAGTGAAGCTCCCCCGGCCTACGAGCAGTACTTC
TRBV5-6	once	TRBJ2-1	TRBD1	CASSLGQGGNEQFF	TGTGCCAGCAGCCTAGGACAGGGTGGGAATGAGCAGTTCTTC
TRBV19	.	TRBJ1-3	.	CASRDRAGNTIYF	TGTGCCAGTCGTGACAGAGCTGGAAACACCATATATTTT
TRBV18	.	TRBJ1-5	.	CASSPTGGFNQPQHF	TGTGCCAGCTCCCCAACCGGGGGTTTCAATCAGCCCCAGCATTTT
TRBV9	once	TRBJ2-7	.	CASSVAPGNSYEQYF	TGTGCCAGCAGCGTAGCCCCAGGGAACTCCTACGAGCAGTACTTC
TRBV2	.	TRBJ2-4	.	CASSDPGFSLAKSWDIQYF	TGTGCCAGCAGTGATCCGGGATTTTCTTTAGCCAAATCGTGGGACATTCAGTACTTC
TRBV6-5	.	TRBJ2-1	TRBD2	CASSWTSGSSYNEQFF	TGTGCCAGCAGTTGGACTAGCGGGAGTTCCTACAATGAGCAGTTCTTC